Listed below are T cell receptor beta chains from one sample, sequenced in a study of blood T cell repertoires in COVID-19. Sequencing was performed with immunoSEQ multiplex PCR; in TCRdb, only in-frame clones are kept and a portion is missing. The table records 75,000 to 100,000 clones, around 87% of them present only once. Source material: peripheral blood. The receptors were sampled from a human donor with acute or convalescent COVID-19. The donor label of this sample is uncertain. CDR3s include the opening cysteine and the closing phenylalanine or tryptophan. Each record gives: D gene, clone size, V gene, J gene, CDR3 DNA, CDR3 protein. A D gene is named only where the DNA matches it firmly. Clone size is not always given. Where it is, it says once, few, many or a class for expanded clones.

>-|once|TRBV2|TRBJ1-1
TGTGCCAGCAGTGAAGGGCGGCTGAACACTGAAGCTTTCTTT
CASSEGRLNTEAFF
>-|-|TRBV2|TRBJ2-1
TGTGCCAGCAGTGAAAGGGGCCTAAGGAAGCAGTTCTTC
CASSERGLRKQFF
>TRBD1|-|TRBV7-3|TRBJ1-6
TGTGCCAGCAGCAGAGACAGGGGTGAATCACCCCTCCACTTT
CASSRDRGESPLHF
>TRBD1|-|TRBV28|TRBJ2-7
TGTGCCAGCAGGGTGGGACAGTCCTACGAGCAGTACTTC
CASRVGQSYEQYF
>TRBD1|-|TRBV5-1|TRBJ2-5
TGCGCCAGCAGCTTACAGGGGCGGGAGACCCAGTACTTC
CASSLQGRETQYF
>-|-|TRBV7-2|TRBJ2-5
TGTGCCAGCAGCTTAGTCTTGAGCCAAGAGACCCAGTACTTC
CASSLVLSQETQYF
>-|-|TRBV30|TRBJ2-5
TGTGCCTGGGGGCACCCGGTGAGCTTGGAGACCCAGTACTTC
CAWGHPVSLETQYF
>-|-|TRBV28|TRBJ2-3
TGTGCCAGCAGTTTACGGTATGCAGGGCGCACAGATACGCAGTATTTT
CASSLRYAGRTDTQYF
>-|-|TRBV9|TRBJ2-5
TGTGCCAGCAGCGTAAGCGGCAGACAAGAGACCCAGTACTTC
CASSVSGRQETQYF
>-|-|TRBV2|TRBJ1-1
TGTGCCACCACAGGACCTTCCCAGGCTTTCTTT
CATTGPSQAFF
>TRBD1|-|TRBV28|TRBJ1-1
TGTGCCAGCAGTTTGCCCGGGACAGGGTACACTGAAGCTTTCTTT
CASSLPGTGYTEAFF